Ten or more counts support the clone carrying this TCR beta chain. Its antigen is not known. In TCRdb, the 5' RACE reads were re-called with MiXCR into one record per CDR3 protein. The data contain almost 75,000 distinct CDR3 sequences, roughly 14% of them singletons. The sample's time point: sample taken at primary tumor resection. The study sequenced unsorted whole RNA from tumor, nontumor lung or frozen PBMC. The data derive from a study of spatial heterogeneity in lung cancer. Study-level points and caveats: Detection of ubiquitous tumor TCRs in blood was higher at resection than follow-up.

Sequenced here: PBMCs, sampled at surgery. The receptor was derived from a male donor with early-stage non-small cell lung cancer.

In nucleotides, the CDR3 is TGTGCCAGCAGCTTAGTTGCCTCCAGCTCCTACAATGAGCAGTTCTTC. As protein: CASSLVASSSYNEQFF. V gene TRBV7-2 combines with J gene TRBJ2-1; the D is unclear. The CDR3 has 16 amino acids. Germline lookup yields CDR1 SGHTA and CDR2 FQGNSA. V lost 1 base and J 0 bases, leaving 10 bases between the germline ends.